This T cell receptor (beta chain) was retrieved from a study of metastatic and nonmetastatic thyroid tumors. Across the study: The authors compared repertoires across blood and tumor or nodule tissue from malignant and benign thyroid patients.

Prior to thyroid surgery, none of the patients had received any treatment. V dropped 6 bases and J dropped 6 bases, with 12 bases sitting between them. The CDR3 has 12 residues. Germline V lookup: CDR1 DFQATT, CDR2 SNEGSKA (reference sequence). This clone ranks as medium-sized. Its specificity is not known. Study outcomes and limitations: A significant increase in TCR beta diversity was reportedly seen in malignant thyroid tumors relative to benign nodules, in blood and tumor.

Authors' data handling: A classifier for distant metastasis in papillary thyroid cancer was constructed using CDR3 differences observed across clinicopathological groups. Via MiXCR, TCRdb re-called the PCR reads. The V and J calls, along with clone size, are taken from TCRdb and not from the paper's own processing. The sample consists of roughly 20,000 clones, around 19% of them appearing once. Sequencing input: adjacent normal tissue. This clonotype was obtained from a male donor with papillary thyroid cancer or a benign thyroid nodule (not recorded which). Some clones in this sample may be carry-over from other donors' samples. The J gene is TRBJ2-1, the V gene TRBV20-1; D not resolved. CDR3 in amino acids: CSATNSGNEQFF. CDR3 nucleotide sequence: TGCAGTGCAACTAACAGTGGCAATGAGCAGTTCTTC.